This T cell receptor (beta chain) comes out of a study of blood T cell repertoires in COVID-19. Looking at the study overall: Samples came from the United States, Italy and Spain, spanning acute and convalescent COVID-19. T cells, B-cell-depleted T cells, or PBMCs provided the cDNA or gDNA that served as material.

Original methodology: Reference gene primers were amplified, and this amplification served to estimate nucleated cell counts. Using immunoSEQ multiplex PCR, the repertoire was profiled, and TCRdb retains in-frame clones only, with some absent. The V and J calls and the clone size are those of that table, but D and trimming were determined from the DNA. The sample includes 100,000 to 150,000 clones, approximately 90% seen only once; the top ten take more than 1.5%. This receptor was identified in a human donor in a cohort sampled during active COVID-19. Source material: peripheral blood.

As DNA, the CDR3 is TGTGCCAGCAGTGAATGGGGGGGCCAATACAATGAGCAGTTCTTC. It is translated as CASSEWGGQYNEQFF. J is TRBJ2-1 and V is TRBV6-1; D is possibly TRBD2 (7 bases). The CDR3 is 15 residues long. The germline V and J ends were trimmed by 2 bases and 4 bases, with 12 bases remaining between them. Per the germline V gene, CDR1 is MNHNS and CDR2 is SASEGT.